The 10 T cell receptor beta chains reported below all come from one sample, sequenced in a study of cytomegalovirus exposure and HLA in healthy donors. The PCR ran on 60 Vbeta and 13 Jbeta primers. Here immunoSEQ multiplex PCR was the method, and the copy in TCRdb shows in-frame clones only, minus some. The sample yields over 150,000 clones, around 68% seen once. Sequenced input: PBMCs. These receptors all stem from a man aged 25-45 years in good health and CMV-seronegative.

CDR3 loop: CASSLGQGMNTEAFF. CDR3 nucleotides: TGTGCCAGCAGCCTGGGACAGGGCATGAACACTGAAGCTTTCTTT. This chain links TRBV4-2 with TRBJ1-1; 9 bases agree with TRBD1. Germline V gives CDR1 LGHNA, CDR2 YNFKEQ. V trimming: 4 bases; J trimming: 0 bases; junction bases outside the gene matches: 3. CDR3 length: 15 residues.

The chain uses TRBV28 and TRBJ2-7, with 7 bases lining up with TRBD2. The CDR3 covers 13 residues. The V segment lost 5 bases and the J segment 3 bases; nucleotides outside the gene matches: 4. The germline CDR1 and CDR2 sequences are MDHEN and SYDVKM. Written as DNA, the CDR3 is TGTGCCAGCAGTGCTGGACTAGACTACGAGCAGTACTTC. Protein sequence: CASSAGLDYEQYF.

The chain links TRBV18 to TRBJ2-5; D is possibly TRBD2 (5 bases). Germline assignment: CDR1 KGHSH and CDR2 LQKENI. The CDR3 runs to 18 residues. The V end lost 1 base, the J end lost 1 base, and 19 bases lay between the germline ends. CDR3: CASSPLFKTDSLQETQYF. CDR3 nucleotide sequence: TGTGCCAGCTCACCACTTTTCAAAACGGACTCCCTCCAAGAGACCCAGTACTTC.

CDR3 in amino acids: CASTTSSGGANEQFF. CDR3 sequence (DNA): TGCGCCAGCACCACTTCTAGCGGGGGGGCAAATGAGCAGTTCTTC. The genes are TRBV5-1 and TRBJ2-1, with TRBD2 matching 12 bases. Germline lookup yields CDR1 SGHRS and CDR2 YFSETQ. This CDR3 has 15 amino acids. With 6 bases clipped from V and 7 bases from J, the junction kept 8 bases outside the gene matches.

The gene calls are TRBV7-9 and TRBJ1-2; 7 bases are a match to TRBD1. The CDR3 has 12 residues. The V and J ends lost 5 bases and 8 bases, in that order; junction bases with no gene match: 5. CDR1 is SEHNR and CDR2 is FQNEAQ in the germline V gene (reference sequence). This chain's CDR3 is CASSLDREGYTF. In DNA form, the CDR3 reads TGTGCCAGCAGCCTTGACAGGGAGGGCTACACCTTC.

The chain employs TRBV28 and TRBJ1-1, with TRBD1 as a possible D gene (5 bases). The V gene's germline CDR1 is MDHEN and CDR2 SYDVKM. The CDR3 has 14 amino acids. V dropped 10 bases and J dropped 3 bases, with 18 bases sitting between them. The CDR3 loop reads CAIAGWGGDTEAFF. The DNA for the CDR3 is TGTGCCATTGCGGGGTGGGGGGGGGACACTGAAGCTTTCTTT.

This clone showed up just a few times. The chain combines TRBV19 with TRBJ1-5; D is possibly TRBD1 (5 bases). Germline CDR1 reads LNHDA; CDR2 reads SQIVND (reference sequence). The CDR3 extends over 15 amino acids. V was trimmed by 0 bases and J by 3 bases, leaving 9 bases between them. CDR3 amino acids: CASSIETRANQPQHF. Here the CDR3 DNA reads TGTGCCAGTAGTATAGAAACCAGGGCCAATCAGCCCCAGCATTTT.

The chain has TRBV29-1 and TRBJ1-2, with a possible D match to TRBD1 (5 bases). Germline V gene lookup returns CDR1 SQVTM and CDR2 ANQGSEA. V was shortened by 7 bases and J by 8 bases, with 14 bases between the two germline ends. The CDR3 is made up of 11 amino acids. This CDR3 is CSGSGSSGYTF. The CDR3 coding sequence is TGCAGCGGATCAGGGTCCTCGGGCTACACCTTC.

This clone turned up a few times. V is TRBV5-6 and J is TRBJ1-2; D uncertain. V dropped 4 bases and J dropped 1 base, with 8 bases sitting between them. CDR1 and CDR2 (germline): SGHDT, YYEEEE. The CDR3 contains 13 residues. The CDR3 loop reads CASSGGINYGYTF. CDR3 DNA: TGTGCCAGCAGCGGAGGAATTAACTATGGCTACACCTTC.

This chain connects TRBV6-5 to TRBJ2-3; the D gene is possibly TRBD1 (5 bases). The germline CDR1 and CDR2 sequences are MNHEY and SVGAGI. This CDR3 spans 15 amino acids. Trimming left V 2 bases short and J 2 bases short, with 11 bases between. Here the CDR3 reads CASSYKGRDTDTQYF. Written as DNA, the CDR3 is TGTGCCAGCAGTTACAAGGGCAGGGACACAGATACGCAGTATTTT.